The rows below give T cell receptor beta chains drawn from one sample of a study of a mutant IDH1 vaccine in newly diagnosed glioma. These receptors lack a known antigen. The data were produced by immunoSEQ multiplex PCR, yet TCRdb's version contains in-frame clones alone and is incomplete. The repertoire consists of tens of thousands of clones, with approximately 84% occurring once and the leading ten covering around 8.3%. Sequenced material: PBMCs, taken from a glioma patient whose treatment included an IDH1 peptide vaccine. The receptors were gathered from a woman aged 50 to 60 with glioma. CDR3s include the opening cysteine and the closing phenylalanine or tryptophan. D genes are given only for firm matches. The size entry is marked missing in some rows and otherwise reads once, few, many or a size class.

TRBJ1-5,few,-,TRBV2,TGTGCCAGCAGGTCCCGAGGGGGTAGGGATCAGCCCCAGCATTTT,CASRSRGGRDQPQHF
TRBJ1-2,-,TRBD1,TRBV30,TGTGCCTCCCCGGGACAGGGCTTTAACTATGGCTACACCTTC,CASPGQGFNYGYTF
TRBJ2-6,once,TRBD1,TRBV6-6,TGTGCCAGCAGTTACGCAGACAGGGATGGGGCCAACGTCCTGACTTTC,CASSYADRDGANVLTF
TRBJ2-3,-,TRBD2,TRBV9,TGTGCCAGCAGCGTATCCGCGGGGGGGTCGACAGATACGCAGTATTTT,CASSVSAGGSTDTQYF
TRBJ2-5,-,TRBD2,TRBV9,TGTGCCAGCAGCGCGCCGGGACTAGCGGAAGAGACCCAGTACTTC,CASSAPGLAEETQYF
TRBJ1-3,-,-,TRBV7-9,TGTGCCAGCAGCCAACCTGCACGGGGCCCGAGCTCTGGAAACACCATATATTTT,CASSQPARGPSSGNTIYF
TRBJ1-1,-,-,TRBV20-1,TGCAGTGTGTTGGAGGTCCCTGAAGCTTTCTTT,CSVLEVPEAFF
TRBJ2-5,-,-,TRBV30,TGTGCCTGGAGCCGCTTTCGGGGGGCAGGGACCCAGTACTTC,CAWSRFRGAGTQYF
TRBJ1-6,-,TRBD1,TRBV27,TGTGCCAGCAGTTTAAAGACAGGGGGCGCCCTCCACTTT,CASSLKTGGALHF
TRBJ2-2,-,-,TRBV7-2,TGTGCCAGCAGCCCCAAATTAGGCACGCACACCGGGGAGCTGTTTTTT,CASSPKLGTHTGELFF
TRBJ2-7,-,TRBD1,TRBV7-3,TGTGCCAGCAGCTTAAGCCAGGGGGCTGTCGAGCAGTACTTC,CASSLSQGAVEQYF
TRBJ1-3,-,TRBD1,TRBV7-8,TGTGCCAGCAGCTCCCGGGGGACAGTTATTGGAAACACCATATATTTT,CASSSRGTVIGNTIYF
TRBJ1-5,-,-,TRBV19,TGTGCCAGTATGCCCCCGGGGGCCAGTGGCAATCAGCCCCAGCATTTT,CASMPPGASGNQPQHF
TRBJ1-2,-,-,TRBV7-9,TGTGCCAGCAGCTTTGAACAGGGAAGCGGCTACACCTTC,CASSFEQGSGYTF
TRBJ1-5,once,TRBD1,TRBV11-2,TGTGCCAGCAGCTTAGGAGGGACAGTGAATCAGCCCCAGCATTTT,CASSLGGTVNQPQHF
TRBJ2-7,-,-,TRBV10-3,TGTGCCATCAGTAAAAACTACGAGCAGTACTTC,CAISKNYEQYF
TRBJ1-2,-,-,TRBV19,TGTGCCAGTAGCATACCTCGCCCAGGACTATATGGCTACACCTTC,CASSIPRPGLYGYTF